Presented here are 23 T cell receptor beta chains from one specimen sequenced in a study of cytomegalovirus exposure and HLA in healthy donors. The PCR used 60 Vbeta and 13 Jbeta primers. TCRdb keeps only in-frame clones here, not all; method: immunoSEQ multiplex PCR. Altogether some 140,000 clones are present, roughly 80% being singletons, with the ten largest covering just over 8.5%. The sequenced material came from PBMCs. The receptors stem from a woman aged 45-60 years in good health and CMV-seropositive.

This sequence joins TRBV7-9 and TRBJ2-2; 14 bases match TRBD2. From germline, CDR1 is SEHNR and CDR2 FQNEAQ (reference sequence). The CDR3 contains 16 residues. V was clipped by 5 bases and J by 6 bases; unmatched bases: 5. CDR3 DNA sequence: TGTGCCAGCAGCGGAGGACTAGCGGGGGGACCCGGGGAGCTGTTTTTT. Encoded protein: CASSGGLAGGPGELFF.

The table lists this clone with a few counts. The chain carries TRBV30 and TRBJ1-6; D is perhaps TRBD1 (6 bases). CDR3 length: 13 residues. V lost 4 bases, J lost 7 bases, and 11 bases lay in between. Germline V gene lookup returns CDR1 GTSNPN and CDR2 SVGIG (reference sequence). The CDR3 DNA reads as TGTGCCTGGACCCTACAGGGAAATTCACCCCTCCACTTT. It specifies CAWTLQGNSPLHF.

The chain recombines TRBV30 with TRBJ2-5; D not certain. V gave up 2 bases and J gave up 4 bases, with 8 bases separating them. The CDR3 length is 12 residues. Germline V gene lookup returns CDR1 GTSNPN and CDR2 SVGIG (reference sequence). This chain's CDR3 is CAWSSSRETQYF. In DNA, the CDR3 is TGTGCCTGGAGTTCTAGTAGAGAGACCCAGTACTTC.

This chain uses TRBV9 with TRBJ2-3, with 9 bases matching TRBD2. CDR3 length: 15 residues. CDR1 and CDR2 from the germline V gene are SGDLS and YYNGEE. J was trimmed by 8 bases and V by 1 base; bases with no gene match: 8. CDR3 residues: CASSVSSGIGGTQYF. CDR3 DNA: TGTGCCAGCAGCGTATCTAGCGGGATCGGGGGTACGCAGTATTTT.

The V gene is TRBV7-2, the J gene TRBJ1-2, with D possibly being TRBD1 (5 bases). V gave up 1 base and J gave up 5 bases, with 11 bases separating them. The CDR3 runs to 14 residues. Germline V gene data show CDR1 as SGHTA and CDR2 as FQGNSA. The CDR3 DNA sequence: TGTGCCAGCAGCTTAGGTGGGGGGGGGTATGGCTACACCTTC. Its protein is CASSLGGGGYGYTF.

This clone occurred a few times. This sequence joins TRBV5-1 and TRBJ2-7, with a tentative D call TRBD2 (5 bases). Trimming removed 3 bases at V and 2 bases at J, with 12 bases between. The CDR3 is 14 residues long. CDR1 is SGHRS, CDR2 YFSETQ, per germline. CDR3 nucleotide sequence: TGCGCCAGCAGCTGGACTGATGCTACCTACGAGCAGTACTTC. Amino acids: CASSWTDATYEQYF.

This chain links TRBV7-2 with TRBJ1-6; TRBD1 agrees at 10 bases. CDR1 and CDR2 (germline): SGHTA, FQGNSA. The CDR3 length is 14 residues. J was trimmed by 7 bases and V by 4 bases; bases with no gene match: 1. In DNA form, the CDR3 reads TGTGCCAGCAGCTCGGACAGGGGGAATTCACCCCTCCACTTT. Its translation: CASSSDRGNSPLHF.

For this clone: An end of the junction does not agree with germline; a read error may underlie this. The sample carries other DNA sequences with the same CDR3. The V and J genes are TRBV28 and TRBJ1-1; TRBD1 is a possible D gene (5 bases). Looked up from germline, CDR1 is MDHEN and CDR2 is SYDVKM. The CDR3 totals 11 residues. CDR3 loop: CATQGGTEAFF. The CDR3 bases are TGTGCCACCCAAGGCGGGACTGAGGCTTTCTTT.

V gene TRBV27 combines with J gene TRBJ2-5; a weak D match, TRBD2 (5 bases). Germline V gene lookup returns CDR1 MNHEY and CDR2 SMNVEV (reference sequence). The CDR3 length is 13 residues. Trimming left V 2 bases short and J 5 bases short, with 9 bases between. CDR3 protein: CASSLEGWETQYF. The CDR3 coding sequence is TGTGCCAGCAGTTTAGAGGGTTGGGAGACCCAGTACTTC.

This clone was picked up a small number of times. The gene calls are TRBV19 and TRBJ2-3; tentatively, D is TRBD2 (5 bases). The CDR3 is made up of 12 amino acids. Germline CDR1 and CDR2: LNHDA and SQIVND (reference sequence). The ends were cut back, 5 bases at V and 6 bases at J, with 9 bases in the middle. The CDR3 nucleotides are TGTGCCAGTAGTCCCCCGGGGGATACGCAGTATTTT. Amino acids: CASSPPGDTQYF.

The chain recombines TRBV15 with TRBJ1-4; possible D gene TRBD1, 6 bases. CDR1 is LNHNV, CDR2 YYDKDF, per germline (reference sequence). This CDR3 is built from 13 residues. The V end was cut by 8 bases, the J end by 8 bases, with 15 bases between. CDR3 protein: CATRGGAAEKLFF. The CDR3 nucleotides are TGTGCCACCCGGGGGGGGGCCGCCGAAAAACTGTTTTTT.

The chain links TRBV5-1 to TRBJ2-7, with 11 nucleotides matching TRBD2. The V gene's germline CDR1 is SGHRS and CDR2 YFSETQ. V dropped 1 base and J dropped 3; count of bases not matched to a gene: 15. The CDR3 has 19 amino acids. CDR3 in amino acids: CASSLLSSGGTLRVYEQYF. As DNA, the CDR3 is TGCGCCAGCAGCTTGCTCTCTAGCGGGGGGACCCTGAGAGTCTACGAGCAGTACTTC.

V gene TRBV7-9 combines with J gene TRBJ1-3; 8 bases align to TRBD1. Germline CDR1 and CDR2: SEHNR and FQNEAQ (reference sequence). The V gene end was trimmed by 4 bases and the J gene end by 0 bases; junction bases not matched to a gene: 8. CDR3 length: 17 amino acids. The CDR3 coding sequence is TGTGCCAGCAGCTGGGTCGGACAGGGAGGCTCTGGAAACACCATATATTTT. Its translation: CASSWVGQGGSGNTIYF. The whole variable domain, remainder taken from reference TRBV7-9 and TRBJ1-3, is DTGVSQNPRHKITKRGQNVTFRCDPISEHNRLYWYRQTLGQGPEFLTYFQNEAQLEKSRLLSDRFSAERPKGSFSTLEIQRTEQGDSAMYLCASSWVGQGGSGNTIYFGEGSWLTVV.

This chain connects TRBV23-1 to TRBJ2-1; TRBD1 might be the D (6 bases). TRBV23-1 is an ORF, with its function uncertain. The CDR3 totals 17 residues. Trimming cost V 0 bases and J 3 bases, with 15 bases left between them. The CDR3 is CASSQSGDRLSYNEQFF. The CDR3, as DNA: TGCGCCAGCAGTCAATCGGGCGACAGGTTAAGCTACAATGAGCAGTTCTTC.

The chain carries TRBV9 and TRBJ1-2; D not certain. V lost 0 bases and J lost 8, with 11 bases in between. The CDR3 loop spans 13 amino acids. CDR1 is SGDLS, CDR2 YYNGEE, per germline. In DNA, the CDR3 is TGTGCCAGCAGCGTAGGAGGGCCTTGGGGCTACACCTTC. It specifies CASSVGGPWGYTF.

This clone was seen once. The chain combines TRBV29-1 with TRBJ1-2; D gene ambiguous. The V gene lost 2 bases and the J gene lost 5 bases, with 15 bases spanning the gap. Germline V CDR1 and CDR2: SQVTM, ANQGSEA. This CDR3 comprises 14 residues. The CDR3 here is CSVEWRESLYGYTF. The CDR3 nucleotides are TGCAGCGTTGAATGGAGGGAGTCTCTTTATGGCTACACCTTC.

In regard to this clone: A read error may account for a junction end that differs from germline. The genes are TRBV7-2 and TRBJ1-2; 7 nucleotides agree with TRBD1. From germline, CDR1 is SGHTA and CDR2 FQGNSA. The CDR3 loop spans 13 amino acids. The CDR3 region has the DNA TGTGCCAGCAGCCCACAGGGGTTCTATGGCCACACCTTC. Translating it yields CASSPQGFYGHTF.

The chain uses TRBV15 and TRBJ1-2; D is possibly TRBD1 (6 bases). Germline V gene sequence: CDR1 LNHNV, CDR2 YYDKDF (reference sequence). The CDR3 consists of 13 residues. Deletions cut 6 bases from V and 4 bases from J, with 12 bases between. CDR3 nucleotide sequence: TGTGCCACCAGTATACAGGGTAGCTATGGCTACACCTTC. Translated: CATSIQGSYGYTF. Full variable domain (outside the CDR3, taken from reference TRBV15 and TRBJ1-2): DAMVIQNPRYQVTQFGKPVTLSCSQTLNHNVMYWYQQKSSQAPKLLFHYYDKDFNNEADTPDNFQSRRPNTSFCFLDIRSPGLGDTAMYLCATSIQGSYGYTFGSGTRLTVV.

V is TRBV7-2 and J is TRBJ2-2; 9 bases match TRBD1. J was trimmed by 8 bases and V by 7 bases; bases with no gene match: 5. In germline, CDR1 is SGHTA, CDR2 FQGNSA. The CDR3 sequence is 13 residues long. The CDR3 DNA is TGTGCCAGCACCCGGACAGGGGCTGGGGAGCTGTTTTTT. This gives the protein CASTRTGAGELFF.

J is TRBJ2-1 and V is TRBV27; 9 bases agree with TRBD1. Germline CDR1 and CDR2: MNHEY and SMNVEV (reference sequence). The CDR3 is 11 amino acids. V gave up 6 bases and J gave up 13 bases; unmatched junction bases: 4. CDR3 residues: CASRWTGEQFF. The CDR3, as DNA: TGTGCCAGCAGGTGGACAGGGGAACAGTTCTTC.

This chain uses TRBV9 with TRBJ2-6; D uncertain. V was pared by 4 bases and J by 0 bases, with 11 bases between. Germline CDR1 SGDLS, CDR2 YYNGEE. CDR3 length: 16 amino acids. The CDR3 DNA is TGTGCCAGCAGCCCTTCCCAGGTCTCTGGGGCCAACGTCCTGACTTTC. It encodes CASSPSQVSGANVLTF.

CDR3 in DNA: TGTGCCAGCAGCTTAGGGGCAGGGGACTCCTACGAGCAGTACTTC. Encoded protein: CASSLGAGDSYEQYF. V and J are TRBV11-3 and TRBJ2-7; TRBD1 is a possible D gene (6 bases). Trimming stripped 1 base from V and 0 bases from J, with 10 bases between. This CDR3 has 15 amino acids. The germline V gene encodes CDR1 SGHNT and CDR2 YENEEA.

This clone has only a few counts. The V call is TRBV28, the J call TRBJ2-7; 11 positions agree with TRBD1. Germline assignment: CDR1 MDHEN and CDR2 SYDVKM. This CDR3 contains 14 residues. J lost 3 bases, V lost 7 bases, and 5 bases had no gene match. Here the CDR3 DNA reads TGTGCCAGCACCAGCGGGACAGGGGGCTACGAGCAGTACTTC. It codes for CASTSGTGGYEQYF.